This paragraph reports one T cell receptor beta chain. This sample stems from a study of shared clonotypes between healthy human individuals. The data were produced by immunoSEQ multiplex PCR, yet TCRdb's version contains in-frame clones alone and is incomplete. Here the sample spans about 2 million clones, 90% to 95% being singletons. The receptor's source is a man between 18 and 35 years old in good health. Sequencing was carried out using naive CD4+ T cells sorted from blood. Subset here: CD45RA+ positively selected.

The CDR3 protein is CASSLGGAGLETQYF. CDR3 bases: TGTGCCAGCAGCTTAGGAGGTGCGGGATTGGAGACCCAGTACTTC. V and J are TRBV11-2 and TRBJ2-5; tentative D call: TRBD2 (6 bases). The CDR3 loop spans 15 amino acids. With 1 base removed from V and 5 bases from J, the gap between germline ends came to 14 bases. Germline assignment: CDR1 SGHAT and CDR2 FQNNGV.